These T cell receptor beta chains were read from a single sample in a study of post-analysis software for immune sequencing data. A single record per CDR3 protein comes from TCRdb applying MiXCR to the PCR reads. Here the sample spans hundreds of thousands of distinct CDR3 sequences, roughly three fifths being singletons. Sequenced sample: blood. The receptors originated from a girl under 10 years old with multiple sclerosis. The CDR3 runs from the conserved cysteine through the conserved F or W. The order of the fields is D gene, clone size, V gene, CDR3 length, J gene, CDR3 protein, CDR3 DNA. D genes are given only for firm matches. Size is omitted from some rows. Given values are once, few, many or a class for expanded clones.

NA	NA	TRBV6-1	13	TRBJ1-1	CASTARVDTEAFF	TGTGCCAGCACAGCACGGGTCGACACTGAAGCTTTCTTT
TRBD1	NA	TRBV5-1	16	TRBJ2-1	CASSTGQGGSYNEQFF	TGCGCCAGCAGCACCGGACAGGGAGGCTCCTACAATGAGCAGTTCTTC
TRBD1	few	TRBV29-1	14	TRBJ2-5	CSGQLDRVRETQYF	TGCAGCGGCCAACTCGACAGGGTTCGGGAGACCCAGTACTTC
NA	few	TRBV2	14	TRBJ2-7	CASSEKTALYEQYF	TGTGCCAGCAGTGAAAAGACCGCCCTCTACGAGCAGTACTTC
TRBD1	NA	TRBV20-1	14	TRBJ2-3	CSAVGTGSTDTQYF	TGCAGTGCTGTAGGGACAGGGTCTACAGATACGCAGTATTTT
NA	NA	TRBV15	15	TRBJ2-5	CATSPRLVNKETQYF	TGTGCCACCAGCCCCCGACTAGTAAATAAAGAGACCCAGTACTTC
NA	NA	TRBV6-6	14	TRBJ1-4	CASRSASTNEKLFF	TGTGCCAGCAGGTCTGCGTCAACTAATGAAAAACTGTTTTTT
TRBD2	few	TRBV20-1	15	TRBJ2-3	CSASHLSGSGDTQYF	TGCAGTGCTAGTCACCTAAGCGGGAGCGGGGATACGCAGTATTTT
NA	NA	TRBV5-1	12	TRBJ2-7	CASSFPGDEQYF	TGCGCCAGCAGCTTTCCAGGGGACGAGCAGTACTTC
NA	NA	TRBV5-1	12	TRBJ2-5	CASSLEDSYSYF	TGCGCCAGCAGCTTGGAAGACAGCTACTCGTACTTC
NA	NA	TRBV9	13	TRBJ1-6	CASRGQDDSPLHF	TGTGCCAGTCGGGGCCAGGACGACTCACCCCTCCACTTT
TRBD1	NA	TRBV10-1	14	TRBJ1-4	CASSPGTGDEKLFF	TGCGCCAGCAGCCCCGGGACAGGAGATGAAAAACTGTTTTTT
TRBD2	few	TRBV10-1	16	TRBJ2-5	CASSEVVGLSRGEQYF	TGCGCCAGCAGTGAGGTTGTAGGCTTGAGTCGGGGGGAGCAGTACTTC
TRBD1	NA	TRBV5-5	15	TRBJ2-3	CTSSSGTGVADTQYF	TGTACCAGCAGCTCCGGGACAGGGGTCGCAGATACGCAGTATTTT
NA	NA	TRBV27	13	TRBJ1-2	CASGRGAVYGYTF	TGTGCCAGCGGACGGGGGGCGGTCTATGGCTACACCTTC
NA	NA	TRBV5-6	13	TRBJ1-2	CASSLGARSDNTF	TGTGCCAGCAGCTTGGGAGCTCGGTCAGACAACACCTTC
NA	NA	TRBV7-9	13	TRBJ2-3	CASSLAEGGTQYF	TGTGCCAGCAGCTTAGCGGAGGGAGGTACGCAGTATTTT
TRBD1	NA	TRBV5-1	15	TRBJ1-2	CASSSLDRGQTGYTF	TGCGCCAGCAGCTCCCTTGACAGGGGACAGACTGGCTACACCTTC
TRBD1	NA	TRBV5-1	14	TRBJ2-3	CASSLTGDQDTQYF	TGCGCCAGCAGCTTGACAGGGGATCAAGATACGCAGTATTTT
TRBD1	few	TRBV10-3	13	TRBJ2-7	CAISASAGGWQYF	TGTGCCATCAGTGCATCGGCAGGGGGCTGGCAGTACTTC
TRBD2	NA	TRBV30	17	TRBJ2-1	CAWSSATSAHSYNEQFF	TGTGCCTGGAGTTCGGCGACTAGCGCCCACTCCTACAATGAGCAGTTCTTC
TRBD2	NA	TRBV11-2	18	TRBJ2-1	CASSQSRSRAGPDNEQFF	TGTGCCAGCAGCCAGAGCAGGTCGAGAGCGGGACCAGACAATGAGCAGTTCTTC
TRBD2	NA	TRBV7-2	13	TRBJ2-1	CASSLAGAGVQFF	TGTGCCAGCAGCTTAGCAGGGGCGGGAGTGCAGTTCTTC
NA	NA	TRBV19	16	TRBJ2-3	CASSLFGHLGTDTQYF	TGTGCCAGCAGTTTATTTGGTCACCTGGGCACAGATACGCAGTATTTT
NA	many	TRBV7-9	12	TRBJ2-1	CASSLGVNEQFF	TGTGCCAGCAGCTTGGGTGTCAATGAGCAGTTCTTC
NA	NA	TRBV4-2	14	TRBJ1-5	CASSQDPRDQPQHF	TGTGCCAGCAGCCAAGATCCGAGGGATCAGCCCCAGCATTTT
NA	NA	TRBV4-2	16	TRBJ2-1	CASSQESRSYYNEQFF	TGTGCCAGCAGCCAAGAGTCCAGGTCCTACTACAATGAGCAGTTCTTC
TRBD1	NA	TRBV4-3	17	TRBJ2-4	CASSQETGTLAKNIQYF	TGCGCCAGCAGCCAGGAGACAGGGACACTAGCCAAAAACATTCAGTACTTC
TRBD2	few	TRBV28	15	TRBJ2-1	CASRPTSGNKYEQFF	TGTGCCAGCAGGCCGACTAGCGGGAATAAGTATGAGCAGTTCTTC
TRBD1	NA	TRBV5-1	16	TRBJ1-1	CASSLKARTGNTEAFF	TGCGCCAGCAGCTTGAAGGCTCGGACAGGGAACACTGAAGCTTTCTTT
NA	NA	TRBV5-6	11	TRBJ2-7	CASSFFHEQYF	TGTGCCAGCAGCTTCTTCCACGAGCAGTACTTC
NA	NA	TRBV10-3	12	TRBJ2-1	CAIRYGDNEQFF	TGTGCCATCAGGTACGGAGACAATGAGCAGTTCTTC
NA	NA	TRBV2	15	TRBJ1-5	CASSLDRSGGQPQHF	TGTGCCAGCAGTCTGGACCGGTCAGGAGGTCAGCCCCAGCATTTT
NA	few	TRBV29-1	12	TRBJ2-5	CSVAGTLETQYF	TGCAGCGTCGCCGGGACTCTAGAGACCCAGTACTTC
NA	few	TRBV29-1	15	TRBJ1-2	CSARREGREDYGYTF	TGCAGCGCTCGTCGTGAGGGCAGGGAAGACTATGGCTACACCTTC
NA	NA	TRBV5-6	13	TRBJ2-7	CASSFGDPYEQYF	TGTGCCAGCAGCTTTGGGGACCCCTACGAGCAGTACTTC
NA	NA	TRBV5-1	14	TRBJ1-1	CASSLERLNTEAFF	TGCGCCAGCAGCTTGGAACGATTGAACACTGAAGCTTTCTTT
NA	NA	TRBV20-1	12	TRBJ2-3	CSARESDDTQYF	TGCAGTGCTAGAGAATCGGACGATACGCAGTATTTT
TRBD2	NA	TRBV20-1	15	TRBJ2-3	CSANLAGGRTDTQYF	TGCAGTGCTAATTTAGCGGGGGGCCGAACAGATACGCAGTATTTT
TRBD2	NA	TRBV9	15	TRBJ2-5	CASSDRAGNQETQYF	TGTGCCAGCAGCGATAGAGCGGGGAACCAAGAGACCCAGTACTTC
NA	NA	TRBV6-6	15	TRBJ1-2	CASSYHGTRNYGYTF	TGTGCCAGCAGTTACCACGGGACACGTAACTATGGCTACACCTTC
NA	NA	TRBV20-1	15	TRBJ1-5	CSAISVAGPDQPQHF	TGCAGTGCTATCTCCGTCGCGGGGCCGGATCAGCCCCAGCATTTT